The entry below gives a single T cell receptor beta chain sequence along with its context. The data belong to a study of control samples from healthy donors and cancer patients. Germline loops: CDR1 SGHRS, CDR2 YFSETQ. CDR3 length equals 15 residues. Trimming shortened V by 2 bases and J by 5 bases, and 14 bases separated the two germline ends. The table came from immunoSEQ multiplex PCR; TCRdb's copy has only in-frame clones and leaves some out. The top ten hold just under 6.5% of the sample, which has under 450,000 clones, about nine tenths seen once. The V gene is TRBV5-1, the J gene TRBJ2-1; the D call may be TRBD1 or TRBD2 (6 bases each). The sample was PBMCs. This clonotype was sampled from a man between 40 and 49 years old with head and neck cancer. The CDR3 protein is CASSFRGEGNNEQFF. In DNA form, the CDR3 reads TGCGCCAGCAGCTTTAGGGGGGAAGGCAACAATGAGCAGTTCTTC.